This is a list of T cell receptor beta chains from one sample in a study of cytomegalovirus exposure and HLA in healthy donors. Data came from immunoSEQ multiplex PCR; TCRdb stores just in-frame clones and leaves some out. In total, the table holds 20,000 to 25,000 clones. The sequencing sample was made of PBMCs. The receptor set was obtained from a male donor in good health and CMV-seropositive. CDR3s include the opening cysteine and the closing phenylalanine or tryptophan. Fields, in order: J gene, D gene, V gene, CDR3 protein, CDR3 DNA. The D gene is left open where the match is weak.

j_call: TRBJ2-7; d_call: TRBD1; v_call: TRBV19; cdr3_aa: CASSIRQGVHEQYF; cdr3_nt: TGTGCCAGTAGTATACGACAGGGGGTCCACGAGCAGTACTTC
j_call: TRBJ1-1; d_call: .; v_call: TRBV7-3; cdr3_aa: CASSRQENTEAFF; cdr3_nt: TGTGCCAGCAGCCGCCAGGAGAACACTGAAGCTTTCTTT
j_call: TRBJ2-7; d_call: TRBD2; v_call: TRBV28; cdr3_aa: CASSNGRYEQYF; cdr3_nt: TGTGCCAGCTCTAACGGGAGGTACGAGCAGTACTTC
j_call: TRBJ2-2; d_call: .; v_call: TRBV7-9; cdr3_aa: CASSFSGNTGELFF; cdr3_nt: TGTGCCAGCAGCTTTAGTGGGAACACCGGGGAGCTGTTTTTT
j_call: TRBJ1-6; d_call: .; v_call: TRBV6-1; cdr3_aa: CASSEVIVGQGNSPLHF; cdr3_nt: .
j_call: TRBJ2-1; d_call: TRBD1; v_call: TRBV7-8; cdr3_aa: CASSLTGDTYNEQFF; cdr3_nt: TGTGCCAGCAGCCTAACAGGGGACACCTACAATGAGCAGTTCTTC
j_call: TRBJ2-2; d_call: .; v_call: TRBV6-5; cdr3_aa: CASRTIAEGTGELFF; cdr3_nt: TGTGCCAGCAGAACAATAGCTGAAGGCACCGGGGAGCTGTTTTTT
j_call: TRBJ2-7; d_call: .; v_call: TRBV30; cdr3_aa: CAWSPSREQYF; cdr3_nt: TGTGCCTGGAGTCCCTCGCGCGAGCAGTACTTC
j_call: TRBJ1-2; d_call: .; v_call: TRBV7-9; cdr3_aa: CASSLSLIGSMGYTF; cdr3_nt: TGTGCCAGCAGCTTAAGTCTCATTGGCAGTATGGGCTACACCTTC
j_call: TRBJ2-7; d_call: TRBD2; v_call: TRBV29-1; cdr3_aa: CSVELGTSETYEQYF; cdr3_nt: TGCAGCGTTGAGCTAGGGACTAGCGAGACCTACGAGCAGTACTTC
j_call: TRBJ1-2; d_call: .; v_call: TRBV5-1; cdr3_aa: CASAFEGDYGYTF; cdr3_nt: TGCGCCAGCGCCTTCGAGGGAGACTATGGCTACACCTTC
j_call: TRBJ2-1; d_call: TRBD1; v_call: TRBV5-1; cdr3_aa: CASSLGGQGNEQFF; cdr3_nt: TGCGCCAGCAGCTTGGGCGGACAGGGGAATGAGCAGTTCTTC
j_call: TRBJ2-7; d_call: .; v_call: TRBV29-1; cdr3_aa: CSVEDAPPRAPYEQYF; cdr3_nt: TGCAGCGTTGAAGATGCTCCCCCCCGCGCCCCTTACGAGCAGTACTTC
j_call: TRBJ1-1; d_call: .; v_call: TRBV18; cdr3_aa: CASSRQHEAFF; cdr3_nt: TGTGCCAGCTCACGACAGCATGAAGCTTTCTTT
j_call: TRBJ2-1; d_call: TRBD2; v_call: TRBV14; cdr3_aa: CASSQARGGRALYEQFF; cdr3_nt: TGTGCCAGCAGCCAAGCGAGAGGCGGGAGGGCCCTTTATGAGCAGTTCTTC
j_call: TRBJ2-7; d_call: .; v_call: TRBV6-5; cdr3_aa: CASSYSGGEQYF; cdr3_nt: TGTGCCAGCAGTTACTCAGGAGGGGAGCAGTACTTC
j_call: TRBJ2-1; d_call: TRBD2; v_call: TRBV11-2; cdr3_aa: CASGRTSGSRNEQFF; cdr3_nt: TGTGCCAGCGGAAGGACTAGCGGGAGTCGCAATGAGCAGTTCTTC
j_call: TRBJ2-7; d_call: .; v_call: TRBV6-5; cdr3_aa: CASSLQGGEQYF; cdr3_nt: TGTGCCAGCAGCCTACAGGGTGGCGAGCAGTACTTC
j_call: TRBJ1-2; d_call: TRBD1; v_call: TRBV7-2; cdr3_aa: CASSPGQGPYGYTF; cdr3_nt: TGTGCCAGCAGCCCAGGACAGGGGCCCTATGGCTACACCTTC
j_call: TRBJ2-3; d_call: .; v_call: TRBV4-2; cdr3_aa: CATGSGFPTDTQYF; cdr3_nt: TGTGCCACTGGTTCGGGATTCCCCACAGATACGCAGTATTTT
j_call: TRBJ2-5; d_call: .; v_call: TRBV7-6; cdr3_aa: CASSLGGSPRETQYF; cdr3_nt: TGTGCCAGCAGCTTAGGCGGTAGCCCACGGGAGACCCAGTACTTC
j_call: TRBJ2-3; d_call: .; v_call: TRBV2; cdr3_aa: CASSERTVGTDTQYF; cdr3_nt: TGTGCCAGCAGTGAACGGACAGTCGGCACAGATACGCAGTATTTT
j_call: TRBJ2-2; d_call: .; v_call: TRBV9; cdr3_aa: CASSPSPPAGELFF; cdr3_nt: TGTGCCAGCAGCCCATCCCCCCCGGCCGGGGAGCTGTTTTTT